A selection of T cell receptor beta chains follows, all from one sample in a study of T-cell reconstitution after alpha-beta-depleted transplantation in children. TCRdb reanalysed the PCR reads using MiXCR and keeps one entry per CDR3 protein. Of approximately 500,000 distinct CDR3 sequences in the sample, about 10% were seen once. Material: PBMCs, obtained before TCRalphabeta/CD19-depleted stem cell transplant. The receptors here all came from a child aged 2-15 years with inherited bone marrow failure, due to receive a stem cell transplant. CDR3s include the opening cysteine and the closing phenylalanine or tryptophan. D genes are given only for firm matches. Expanded clones are given a class, and other clones once, few, many or no size at all.

clone_size: -; v_call: TRBV27; cdr3_length: 14; d_call: -; j_call: TRBJ1-5; cdr3_aa: CASSLRGQWEPQHF; cdr3_nt: TGTGCCAGCAGTTTACGGGGCCAGTGGGAGCCCCAGCATTTT
clone_size: many; v_call: TRBV28; cdr3_length: 14; d_call: -; j_call: TRBJ2-7; cdr3_aa: CASIPISGTDEQYF; cdr3_nt: TGTGCCAGCATCCCCATCTCCGGCACTGACGAGCAGTACTTC
clone_size: many; v_call: TRBV3-1; cdr3_length: 16; d_call: -; j_call: TRBJ2-3; cdr3_aa: CASSQEGAPPTDTQYF; cdr3_nt: TGTGCCAGCAGCCAAGAAGGAGCCCCACCCACAGATACGCAGTATTTT
clone_size: many; v_call: TRBV10-3; cdr3_length: 14; d_call: TRBD2; j_call: TRBJ2-3; cdr3_aa: CAITASGTTDTQYF; cdr3_nt: TGTGCCATCACAGCTAGCGGGACCACAGATACGCAGTATTTT
clone_size: -; v_call: TRBV20-1; cdr3_length: 17; d_call: TRBD2; j_call: TRBJ2-1; cdr3_aa: CSARDTYLADIDNEQFF; cdr3_nt: TGCAGTGCTAGAGATACCTACCTAGCGGACATAGACAATGAGCAGTTCTTC
clone_size: -; v_call: TRBV7-6; cdr3_length: 10; d_call: -; j_call: TRBJ2-5; cdr3_aa: CASLVETQYF; cdr3_nt: TGTGCCAGCTTAGTAGAGACCCAGTACTTC
clone_size: many; v_call: TRBV30; cdr3_length: 14; d_call: -; j_call: TRBJ2-7; cdr3_aa: CAWSVARGYLVQYF; cdr3_nt: TGTGCCTGGAGTGTTGCTAGGGGGTATTTGGTGCAGTACTTC
clone_size: many; v_call: TRBV20-1; cdr3_length: 14; d_call: -; j_call: TRBJ2-3; cdr3_aa: CSARDLLAGDTQYF; cdr3_nt: TGCAGTGCTAGAGATCTCCTAGCAGGAGATACGCAGTATTTT
clone_size: many; v_call: TRBV30; cdr3_length: 16; d_call: TRBD2; j_call: TRBJ2-3; cdr3_aa: CAWSAELAGVTDTQYF; cdr3_nt: TGTGCCTGGAGTGCAGAACTAGCGGGGGTCACAGATACGCAGTATTTT
clone_size: few; v_call: TRBV7-8; cdr3_length: 14; d_call: -; j_call: TRBJ1-4; cdr3_aa: CASSFGLGGEKLFF; cdr3_nt: TGTGCCAGCAGCTTCGGTCTCGGGGGTGAAAAACTGTTTTTT